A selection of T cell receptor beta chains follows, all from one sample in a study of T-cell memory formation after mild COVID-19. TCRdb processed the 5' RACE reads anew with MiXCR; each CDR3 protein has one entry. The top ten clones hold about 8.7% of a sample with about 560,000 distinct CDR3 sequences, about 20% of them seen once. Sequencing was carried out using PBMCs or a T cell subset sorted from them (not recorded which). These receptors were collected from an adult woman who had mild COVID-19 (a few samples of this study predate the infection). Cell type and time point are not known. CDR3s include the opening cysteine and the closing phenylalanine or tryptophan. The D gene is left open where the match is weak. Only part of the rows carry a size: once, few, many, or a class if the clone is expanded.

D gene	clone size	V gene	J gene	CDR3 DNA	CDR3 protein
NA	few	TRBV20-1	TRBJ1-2	TGCAGTGCTGGGGACGGGCCCAGGCATGGCTACACCTTC	CSAGDGPRHGYTF
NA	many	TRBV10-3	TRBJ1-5	TGTGCCATCAGCCCCCAACGAGGCGAGCCCCAGCATTTT	CAISPQRGEPQHF
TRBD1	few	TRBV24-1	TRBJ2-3	TGTGCCACCAACGGACAGGGCACAGATACGCAGTATTTT	CATNGQGTDTQYF
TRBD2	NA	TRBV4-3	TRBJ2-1	TGCGCCAGCAGCCAAGACGGCGGGAGAAGCTCCTACAATGAGCAGTTCTTC	CASSQDGGRSSYNEQFF
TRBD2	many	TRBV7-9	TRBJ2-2	TGTGCCAGCAGCTTAGCAGCGGGGGGGAACACCGGGGAGCTGTTTTTT	CASSLAAGGNTGELFF
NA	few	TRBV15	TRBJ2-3	TGTGCCACCAGCAGAGTTCGACTAGATACAGATACGCAGTATTTT	CATSRVRLDTDTQYF
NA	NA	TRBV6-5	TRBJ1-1	TGTGCCAGCAGTTACTTACGGGACGGGGTTGAAGCTTTCTTT	CASSYLRDGVEAFF
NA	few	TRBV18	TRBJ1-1	TGTGCCAGCTCACCAAGGAGGAACACTGAAGCTTTCTTT	CASSPRRNTEAFF
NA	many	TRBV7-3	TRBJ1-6	TGTGCCAGCAGCTTAGGGGGGACAAATTCACCCCTCCACTTT	CASSLGGTNSPLHF
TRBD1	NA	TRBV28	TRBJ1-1	TGTGCCAGCAGTTTGGGGCAGGGGGCCCCCACTGAAGCTTTCTTT	CASSLGQGAPTEAFF
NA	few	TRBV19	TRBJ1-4	TGTGCCAGTAGTAATGACGGGACCGAAAAACTGTTTTTT	CASSNDGTEKLFF
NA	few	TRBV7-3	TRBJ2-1	TGTGCCAGCAGCCTCACGGTTGGGAATGAGCAGTTCTTC	CASSLTVGNEQFF
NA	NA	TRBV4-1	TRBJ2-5	TGCGCCAGCAGCCCTAGAGCCGGGATCCGGGAGACCCAGTACTTC	CASSPRAGIRETQYF
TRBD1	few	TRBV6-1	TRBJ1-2	TGTGCCAGCAGTGAAGGGACAGGGTTGTATGGCTACACCTTC	CASSEGTGLYGYTF
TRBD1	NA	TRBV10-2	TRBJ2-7	TGCGCCAGCAGTATGGGACAGGGTTACGAGCAGTACTTC	CASSMGQGYEQYF
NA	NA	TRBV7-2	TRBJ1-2	TGTGCCAGCAGCTTAGGAAATGGACACTATGGCTACACCTTC	CASSLGNGHYGYTF
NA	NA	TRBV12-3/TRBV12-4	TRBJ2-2	TGTGCCAGCAGTCTCCGACTGGCCGCGAACACCGGGGAGCTGTTTTTT	CASSLRLAANTGELFF
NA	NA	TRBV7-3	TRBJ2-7	TGTGCCAGCAGCTCCCCGGGAGAGACCTACGAGCAGTACTTC	CASSSPGETYEQYF
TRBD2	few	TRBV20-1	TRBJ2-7	TGCAGTGCTTTGTACGCGGGCGGGAGGCAGTACGAGCAGTACTTC	CSALYAGGRQYEQYF
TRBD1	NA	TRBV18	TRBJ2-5	TGTGCCAGCTCCGGACAGGGGTTGGAGACCCAGTACTTC	CASSGQGLETQYF
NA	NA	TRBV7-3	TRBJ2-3	TGTGCCAGCAGCCCTACAGGTACCACAGATACGCAGTATTTT	CASSPTGTTDTQYF
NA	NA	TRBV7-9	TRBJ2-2	TGTGCCAGCAGCTTAGCAATAAGACTACGGAACACCGGGGAGCTGTTTTTT	CASSLAIRLRNTGELFF
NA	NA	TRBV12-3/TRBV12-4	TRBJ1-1	TGTGCCAGCACCGCGCCAGGTGGGGGGTCTGAAGCTTTCTTT	CASTAPGGGSEAFF
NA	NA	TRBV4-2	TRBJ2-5	TGTGCCAGCAGCCAAGGAACGGCGTACCTTCAAGAGACCCAGTACTTC	CASSQGTAYLQETQYF
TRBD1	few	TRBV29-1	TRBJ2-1	TGCAGCGTGGGGACAGTCCGAAGCTCCTACAATGAGCAGTTCTTC	CSVGTVRSSYNEQFF
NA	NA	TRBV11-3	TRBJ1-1	TGTGCCAGCAGTGGAAAGTCGGGACTGAACACTGAAGCTTTCTTT	CASSGKSGLNTEAFF
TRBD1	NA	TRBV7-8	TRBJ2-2	TGTGCCAGCAACCGGGACAGGGGTTTGTCCGGGGAGCTGTTTTTT	CASNRDRGLSGELFF
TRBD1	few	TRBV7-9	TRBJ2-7	TGTGCCAGCAGCTTGACCGGGACAGAGCCCTTAAAGCAGTACTTC	CASSLTGTEPLKQYF
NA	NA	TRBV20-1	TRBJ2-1	TGCAGTGGCGGGACCTACAATGAGCAGTTCTTC	CSGGTYNEQFF
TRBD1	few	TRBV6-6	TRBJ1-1	TGTGCCAGCAGTTACTTTTTAGGGGGAGACGGGACAGGGGCTAATGAAGCTTTCTTT	CASSYFLGGDGTGANEAFF
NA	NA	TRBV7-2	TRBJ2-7	TGTGCCAGCAGCCCGGAGGTTGGCGAGCAGTACTTC	CASSPEVGEQYF
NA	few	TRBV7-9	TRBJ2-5	TGTGCCAGCAGCTCCGACCAGTACCAGTACTTC	CASSSDQYQYF
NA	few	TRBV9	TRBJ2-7	TGTGCCAGCAGCGAGATGGATTCCACCTACGAGCAGTACTTC	CASSEMDSTYEQYF
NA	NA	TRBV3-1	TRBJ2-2	TGTGCCAGCAACCTCCTCGGGAACACCGGGGAGCTGTTTTTT	CASNLLGNTGELFF
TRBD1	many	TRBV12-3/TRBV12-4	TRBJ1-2	TGTGCCAGCAGTACGACAGGGTATGGCTACACCTTC	CASSTTGYGYTF
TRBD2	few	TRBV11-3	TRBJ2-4	TGTGCCAGCAGCACTTCCCCGACTAGCGGGGAAAACATTCAGTACTTC	CASSTSPTSGENIQYF
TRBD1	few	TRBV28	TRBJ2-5	TGTGCCAGCAGTTTATTTTCCCGGGACAGGGGAGAGACCCAGTACTTC	CASSLFSRDRGETQYF
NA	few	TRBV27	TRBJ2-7	TGTGCCAGCAGTCTGGGGCCGGACTACGAGCAGTACTTC	CASSLGPDYEQYF
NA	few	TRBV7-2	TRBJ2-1	TGTGCCAGCAGCGCGGGGTGGTACAATGAGCAGTTCTTC	CASSAGWYNEQFF
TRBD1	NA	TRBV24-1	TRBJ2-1	TGTGCCACCAGTGAATCGGGACAGGGGGTGAACAATGAGCAGTTCTTC	CATSESGQGVNNEQFF
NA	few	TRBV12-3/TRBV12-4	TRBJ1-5	TGTGCCAGCAGTTTAGCCAGGGGACAAGTGAATCAGCCCCAGCATTTT	CASSLARGQVNQPQHF
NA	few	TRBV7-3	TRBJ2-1	TGTGCCAGCAGCATTTCCAGCGGTGGCAATGAGCAGTTCTTC	CASSISSGGNEQFF
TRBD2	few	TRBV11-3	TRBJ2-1	TGTGCCAGCAGGCGCGGACTAGCGGGAATCGACAATGAGCAGTTCTTC	CASRRGLAGIDNEQFF
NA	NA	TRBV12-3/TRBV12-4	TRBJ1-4	TGTGCCAGCAGTCGCACCAGGGGAGAAAAACTGTTTTTT	CASSRTRGEKLFF
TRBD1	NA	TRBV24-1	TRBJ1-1	TGTGCCACCAAGGGACAGGGAGAGGGCACTGAAGCTTTCTTT	CATKGQGEGTEAFF
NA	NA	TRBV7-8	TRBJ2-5	TGTGCCAGCAGCTCGGACTCCGCGGGGCAAGAGACCCAGTACTTC	CASSSDSAGQETQYF
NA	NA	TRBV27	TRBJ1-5	TGTGCCAGCAGTTCCAGACCCAATCAGCCCCAGCATTTT	CASSSRPNQPQHF
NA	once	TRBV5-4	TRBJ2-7	TGTGCCAGCAGCTTGAGGACGGACCCCTACGAGCAGTACTTC	CASSLRTDPYEQYF
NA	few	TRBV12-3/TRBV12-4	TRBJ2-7	TGTGCCAGCAGCTACGACGGGAGCTCCTACGAGCAGTACTTC	CASSYDGSSYEQYF
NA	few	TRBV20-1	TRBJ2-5	TGCAGCGCCCTAGGGGAGACCCAGTACTTC	CSALGETQYF
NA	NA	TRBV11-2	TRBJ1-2	TGTGCCAGCAGCTTAGGGTCTTGGGGTGACTATGGCTACACCTTC	CASSLGSWGDYGYTF
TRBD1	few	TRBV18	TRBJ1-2	TGTGCCAGCTCACCAATGGACAGGGGGCGAACCAGGAGGGGCTACACCTTC	CASSPMDRGRTRRGYTF
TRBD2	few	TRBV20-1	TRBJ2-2	TGCAGTGCTCGGACTAGCGGGAGGTTAAGGGAAACCGGGGAGCTGTTTTTT	CSARTSGRLRETGELFF
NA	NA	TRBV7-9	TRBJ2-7	TGTGCCAGCAGCTTCCTTAGCGGCGAGCAGTACTTC	CASSFLSGEQYF
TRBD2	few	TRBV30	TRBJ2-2	TGTGCCTGGAGGAGGCTAGCGGGTATCGGGGAGCTGTTTTTT	CAWRRLAGIGELFF
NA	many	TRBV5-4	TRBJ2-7	TGTGCCAGCAGCTTGTTTCAACGGCGAGACGAGCAGTACTTC	CASSLFQRRDEQYF
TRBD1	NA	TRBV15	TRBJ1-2	TGTGCCACCAGCAGAGATAGTGAGACAGGGATGGATGGCTACACCTTC	CATSRDSETGMDGYTF
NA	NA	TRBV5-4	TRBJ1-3	TGTGCCAGCAGCTTGGAAGGGGGTTACTCTGGAAACACCATATATTTT	CASSLEGGYSGNTIYF